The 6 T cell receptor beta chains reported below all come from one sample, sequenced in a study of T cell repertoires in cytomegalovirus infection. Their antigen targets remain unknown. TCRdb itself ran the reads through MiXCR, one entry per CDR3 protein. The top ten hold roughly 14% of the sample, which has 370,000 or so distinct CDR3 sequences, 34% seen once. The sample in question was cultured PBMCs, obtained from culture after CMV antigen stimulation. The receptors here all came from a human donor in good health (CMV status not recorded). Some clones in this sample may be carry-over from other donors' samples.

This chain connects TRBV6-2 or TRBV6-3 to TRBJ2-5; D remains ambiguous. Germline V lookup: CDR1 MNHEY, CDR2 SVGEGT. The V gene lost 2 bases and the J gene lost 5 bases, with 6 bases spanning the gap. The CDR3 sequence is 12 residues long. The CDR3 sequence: CASSYQEETQYF. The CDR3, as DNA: TGTGCCAGCAGTTACCAAGAGGAGACCCAGTACTTC.

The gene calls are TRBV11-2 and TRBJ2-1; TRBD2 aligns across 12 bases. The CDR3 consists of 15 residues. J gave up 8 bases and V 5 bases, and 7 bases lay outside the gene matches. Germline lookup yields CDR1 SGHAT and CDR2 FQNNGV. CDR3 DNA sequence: TGTGCCAGCAGCGGTACGGGACTAGCGGGCGATGAGCAGTTCTTC. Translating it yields CASSGTGLAGDEQFF.

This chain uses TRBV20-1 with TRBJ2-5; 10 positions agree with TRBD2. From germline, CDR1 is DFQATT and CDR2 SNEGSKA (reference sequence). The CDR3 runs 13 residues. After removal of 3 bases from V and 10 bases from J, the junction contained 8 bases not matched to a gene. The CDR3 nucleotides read TGCAGTGCTAGCAGGGCTAGCGGGAGAGGCCAGTACTTC. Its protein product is CSASRASGRGQYF.

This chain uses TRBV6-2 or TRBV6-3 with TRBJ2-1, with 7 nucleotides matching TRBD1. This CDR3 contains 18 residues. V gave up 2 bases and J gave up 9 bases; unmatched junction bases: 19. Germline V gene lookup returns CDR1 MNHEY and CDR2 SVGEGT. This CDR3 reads CASSYTRLTGSIFGEQFF. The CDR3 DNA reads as TGTGCCAGCAGTTACACCCGGTTGACAGGGAGTATATTTGGTGAGCAGTTCTTC.

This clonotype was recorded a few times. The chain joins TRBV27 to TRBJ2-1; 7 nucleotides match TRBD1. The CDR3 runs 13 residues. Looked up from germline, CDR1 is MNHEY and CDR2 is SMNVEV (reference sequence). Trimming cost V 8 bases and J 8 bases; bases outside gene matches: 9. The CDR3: CASAQGTGYEQFF. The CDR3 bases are TGTGCCAGCGCACAGGGGACGGGCTATGAGCAGTTCTTC.

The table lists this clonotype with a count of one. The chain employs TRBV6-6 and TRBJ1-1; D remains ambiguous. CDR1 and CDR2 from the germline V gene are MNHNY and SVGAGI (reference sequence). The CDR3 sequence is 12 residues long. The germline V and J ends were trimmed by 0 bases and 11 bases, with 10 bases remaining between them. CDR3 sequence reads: CASSYSTLSAFF. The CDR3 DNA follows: TGTGCCAGCAGTTACTCGACACTTTCTGCTTTCTTT.